The rows below give T cell receptor beta chains drawn from one sample of a study of early T cells in non-severe SARS-CoV-2 infection. MiXCR, applied by TCRdb to the 5' RACE reads, yields one record per CDR3 protein. The repertoire has roughly 71,000 distinct CDR3 sequences, roughly an eighth of them found once; the top ten carry 4.5% to 5.5%. The source material was whole blood. Receptors were obtained from an adult who was a healthcare worker with PCR-confirmed SARS-CoV-2 infection or an uninfected control (not recorded which). Each CDR3 is given with its conserved first and last residue. The D gene is left open where the match is weak. Size is omitted from some rows. Given values are once, few, many or a class for expanded clones.

>-|TRBJ2-3|TRBV29-1|-
CSVEDRTTGGTDTQYF
TGCAGCGTTGAAGACCGGACTACGGGGGGCACAGATACGCAGTATTTT
>many|TRBJ2-1|TRBV7-9|-
CASSSRRGVNEQFF
TGTGCCAGCAGCTCCCGCAGGGGGGTCAATGAGCAGTTCTTC
>many|TRBJ2-1|TRBV28|-
CASSLRRSYNEQFF
TGTGCCAGCAGTTTAAGACGGTCCTACAATGAGCAGTTCTTC
>many|TRBJ2-7|TRBV24-1|-
CATSEGVAPWPAGQQYF
TGTGCCACCAGTGAGGGCGTTGCTCCTTGGCCGGCGGGGCAGCAGTACTTC
>few|TRBJ1-2|TRBV18|-
CASSSTGGYTF
TGTGCCAGCTCATCAACGGGTGGCTACACCTTC
>few|TRBJ2-7|TRBV7-8|-
CASSYRRDSAYEQYF
TGTGCCAGCAGCTACAGGCGGGACAGTGCCTACGAGCAGTACTTC
>many|TRBJ2-7|TRBV6-6|TRBD2
CASRTSGGSYEQYF
TGTGCCAGCAGGACTAGCGGGGGTTCCTACGAGCAGTACTTC
>few|TRBJ1-2|TRBV12-3/TRBV12-4|-
CASSPIRGYGYTF
TGTGCCAGCAGCCCGATCAGAGGCTATGGCTACACCTTC
>many|TRBJ1-6|TRBV30|TRBD1
CAWSQETGGNSPLHF
TGTGCCTGGAGTCAGGAGACAGGGGGAAATTCACCCCTCCACTTT
>many|TRBJ2-2|TRBV28|-
CASSPLEELFF
TGTGCCAGCAGTCCCCTGGAGGAGCTGTTTTTT
>-|TRBJ1-4|TRBV20-1|-
CSARGDYNEKLFF
TGCAGTGCTAGGGGGGACTATAATGAAAAACTGTTTTTT
>-|TRBJ2-7|TRBV10-3|TRBD1
CATNRQGAYEQYF
TGTGCCACCAACCGTCAGGGGGCCTACGAGCAGTACTTC
>many|TRBJ2-3|TRBV5-4|-
CASSLPQGDTQYF
TGTGCCAGCAGCCTCCCGCAGGGAGATACGCAGTATTTT
>-|TRBJ2-3|TRBV24-1|-
CATSDPTGKGSDTQYF
TGTGCCACCAGTGACCCCACAGGGAAGGGGTCAGATACGCAGTATTTT
>-|TRBJ2-7|TRBV7-9|TRBD1
CASSSGQGRIDEQYF
TGTGCCAGCAGCTCCGGACAGGGGAGGATCGACGAGCAGTACTTC
>few|TRBJ1-2|TRBV28|TRBD1
CAITLGQGGYTF
TGTGCCATCACACTGGGACAGGGTGGCTACACCTTC
>many|TRBJ2-7|TRBV5-6|TRBD1
CASSGGTGLKYEQYF
TGTGCCAGCAGCGGCGGGACAGGGTTGAAGTACGAGCAGTACTTC
>few|TRBJ1-2|TRBV5-1|-
CASSLDTFNYGYTF
TGCGCCAGCAGCCTGGACACCTTTAACTATGGCTACACCTTC
>-|TRBJ1-2|TRBV15|TRBD1
CATSRAGQSPFGYTF
TGTGCCACCAGCAGAGCGGGACAGAGCCCCTTTGGCTACACCTTC
>-|TRBJ2-5|TRBV13|-
CASRPGGTGETQYF
TGTGCCAGCAGGCCAGGAGGGACCGGAGAGACCCAGTACTTC
>many|TRBJ1-5|TRBV19|-
CASSAGGRQPQHF
TGTGCCAGTAGTGCCGGGGGAAGGCAGCCCCAGCATTTT
>many|TRBJ1-1|TRBV12-3/TRBV12-4|-
CASTPGGIGSEAFF
TGTGCCAGCACTCCCGGAGGGATTGGGTCTGAAGCTTTCTTT
>-|TRBJ1-1|TRBV10-3|-
CAISELEGAGRAFF
TGTGCCATCAGTGAACTTGAAGGCGCGGGGAGGGCTTTCTTT
>-|TRBJ2-1|TRBV7-9|TRBD2
CASSSTPSGVSLYNEQFF
TGTGCCAGCAGCTCCACGCCTAGCGGGGTCTCACTATACAATGAGCAGTTCTTC
>few|TRBJ2-5|TRBV12-3/TRBV12-4|-
CASSFGGTQETQYF
TGTGCCAGCAGTTTTGGCGGGACCCAAGAGACCCAGTACTTC
>-|TRBJ2-1|TRBV7-6|TRBD2
CASSRKWLAGENNEQFF
TGTGCCAGCAGCCGCAAATGGCTAGCGGGAGAGAACAATGAGCAGTTCTTC
>many|TRBJ2-1|TRBV5-1|TRBD2
CASSWGAGDYNEQFF
TGCGCCAGCAGCTGGGGAGCGGGGGACTACAATGAGCAGTTCTTC
>many|TRBJ2-2|TRBV10-1|-
CASSEMVRAGELFF
TGCGCCAGCAGTGAGATGGTCCGGGCAGGGGAGCTGTTTTTT
>many|TRBJ1-1|TRBV11-2|-
CASSLFGQTNTEAFF
TGTGCCAGCAGCTTATTCGGACAGACCAACACTGAAGCTTTCTTT